This is a list of T cell receptor beta chains from one sample in a study of blood T cell repertoires in COVID-19. Profiled with immunoSEQ multiplex PCR; TCRdb holds only in-frame clones, not every one. The table lists a few hundred thousand clones, around 88% of them singletons. Sequenced: peripheral blood. All receptors derive from a woman aged 55-69 years with COVID-19, enrolled during active disease. The CDR3 runs from the conserved cysteine through the conserved F or W. The D gene is left open where the match is weak. Not every row has a clone size; where given, it reads once, few, many or a size class.

D gene: TRBD2; J gene: TRBJ2-2; V gene: TRBV18; clone size: few; CDR3 protein: CASSPSLSGGNTGELFF; CDR3 DNA: TGTGCCAGCTCACCAAGCCTTTCGGGGGGAAACACCGGGGAGCTGTTTTTT
D gene: TRBD1; J gene: TRBJ1-4; V gene: TRBV15; clone size: NA; CDR3 protein: CATSRSGGIGEKLFF; CDR3 DNA: TGTGCCACCAGCAGATCAGGGGGTATCGGGGAAAAACTGTTTTTT
D gene: TRBD2; J gene: TRBJ2-7; V gene: TRBV18; clone size: NA; CDR3 protein: CASSPAGTSGGTREQYF; CDR3 DNA: TGTGCCAGCTCACCTGCCGGGACTAGCGGGGGTACTCGGGAGCAGTACTTC
D gene: NA; J gene: TRBJ2-3; V gene: TRBV11-2; clone size: few; CDR3 protein: CASSQGSTGYYTDTQYF; CDR3 DNA: TGTGCCAGCAGCCAAGGATCAACAGGGTATTATACAGATACGCAGTATTTT
D gene: NA; J gene: TRBJ2-3; V gene: TRBV5-4; clone size: NA; CDR3 protein: CASSPDPLVSTDTQYF; CDR3 DNA: TGTGCCAGCAGCCCTGACCCACTAGTAAGCACAGATACGCAGTATTTT
D gene: TRBD1; J gene: TRBJ2-1; V gene: TRBV4-1; clone size: NA; CDR3 protein: CASSYLPGQGASGTNEQFF; CDR3 DNA: TGCGCCAGCAGCTACCTCCCGGGACAGGGGGCTTCGGGGACCAATGAGCAGTTCTTC
D gene: NA; J gene: TRBJ2-3; V gene: TRBV9; clone size: NA; CDR3 protein: CASSASGDSTDTQYF; CDR3 DNA: TGTGCCAGCAGCGCCTCGGGGGATAGCACAGATACGCAGTATTTT
D gene: NA; J gene: TRBJ2-5; V gene: TRBV11-1; clone size: NA; CDR3 protein: CASSLRRGETQYF; CDR3 DNA: TGTGCCAGCAGCTTAAGGAGGGGAGAGACCCAGTACTTC
D gene: NA; J gene: TRBJ1-2; V gene: TRBV14; clone size: NA; CDR3 protein: CASSPLQISPYGYTF; CDR3 DNA: TGTGCCAGCAGCCCTCTGCAGATCAGTCCTTATGGCTACACCTTC
D gene: NA; J gene: TRBJ1-1; V gene: TRBV19; clone size: NA; CDR3 protein: CASRVGVTEAFF; CDR3 DNA: TGTGCCAGTAGGGTGGGCGTCACTGAAGCTTTCTTT
D gene: NA; J gene: TRBJ2-1; V gene: TRBV18; clone size: NA; CDR3 protein: CASSRDTYSYNEQFF; CDR3 DNA: TGTGCCAGCTCACGGGACACGTACTCCTACAATGAGCAGTTCTTC
D gene: TRBD2; J gene: TRBJ2-3; V gene: TRBV14; clone size: NA; CDR3 protein: CASSQETSGDIDTQYF; CDR3 DNA: TGTGCCAGCAGCCAAGAAACTAGCGGGGACATAGATACGCAGTATTTT
D gene: TRBD1; J gene: TRBJ2-3; V gene: TRBV5-1; clone size: once; CDR3 protein: CASSSRDRETDTQYF; CDR3 DNA: TGCGCCAGCAGCTCCCGGGACAGGGAGACAGATACGCAGTATTTT
D gene: NA; J gene: TRBJ2-2; V gene: TRBV6-5; clone size: NA; CDR3 protein: CASSPLPTGELFF; CDR3 DNA: TGTGCCAGCAGTCCCCTACCTACCGGGGAGCTGTTTTTT
D gene: TRBD2; J gene: TRBJ2-3; V gene: TRBV9; clone size: NA; CDR3 protein: CASSPMAGGPADTQYF; CDR3 DNA: TGTGCCAGCAGCCCTATGGCGGGGGGGCCCGCAGATACGCAGTATTTT